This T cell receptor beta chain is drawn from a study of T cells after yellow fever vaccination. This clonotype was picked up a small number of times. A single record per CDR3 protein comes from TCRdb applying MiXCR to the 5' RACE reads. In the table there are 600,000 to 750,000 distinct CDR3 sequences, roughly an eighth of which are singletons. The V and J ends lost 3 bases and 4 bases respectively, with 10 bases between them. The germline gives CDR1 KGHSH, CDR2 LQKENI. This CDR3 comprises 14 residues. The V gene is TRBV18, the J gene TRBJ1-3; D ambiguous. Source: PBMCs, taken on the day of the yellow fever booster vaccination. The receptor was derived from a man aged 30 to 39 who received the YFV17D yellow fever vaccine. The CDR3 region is CASSPRETGNTIYF. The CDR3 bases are TGTGCCAGCTCACCGCGGGAGACGGGAAACACCATATATTTT. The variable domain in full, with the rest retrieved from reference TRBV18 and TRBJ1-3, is NAGVMQNPRHLVRRRGQEARLRCSPMKGHSHVYWYRQLPEEGLKFMVYLQKENIIDESGMPKERFSAEFPKEGPSILRIQQVVRGDSAAYFCASSPRETGNTIYFGEGSWLTVV.